Listed below are T cell receptor beta chains from one sample, sequenced in a study of blood T cell repertoires in COVID-19. Method: immunoSEQ multiplex PCR; TCRdb's copy keeps in-frame clones and lacks some. The sample carries about 140,000 clones, 87% recorded once. Source material: peripheral blood. The receptors were gathered from a woman between 45 and 60 years old with acute or convalescent COVID-19. Each CDR3 is given with its conserved first and last residue. The D gene is left open where the match is weak. The listing skips clone size in some rows; elsewhere it reads once, few, many or a size class.

NA	TRBJ2-3	TRBV11-2	TRBD2	TGTGCCAGCAGCCTCCGGGGGGGGCGGGAGGAAACAGATACGCAGTATTTT	CASSLRGGREETDTQYF
NA	TRBJ2-7	TRBV19	NA	TGTGCCAGTAGTATAGAAGGCAGGGGAAGCTACGAGCAGTACTTC	CASSIEGRGSYEQYF
NA	TRBJ2-3	TRBV19	NA	TGTGCCAGTAGTATTAAGACACTAGCTAGCACAGATACGCAGTATTTT	CASSIKTLASTDTQYF
NA	TRBJ1-1	TRBV20-1	TRBD1	TGCAGTGCTAGTAGGGACAGGGCGGCCCCCATGAACACTGAAGCTTTCTTT	CSASRDRAAPMNTEAFF
NA	TRBJ1-1	TRBV2	TRBD1	TGTGCCAGCAGACCGGGACAGGGGTCATTAATGAGGGCTTTCTTT	CASRPGQGSLMRAFF
once	TRBJ1-2	TRBV30	NA	TGTGCCTGGAGTGTATCCAGGGGAGCTAACTATGGCTACACCTTC	CAWSVSRGANYGYTF
few	TRBJ2-2	TRBV7-3	NA	TGTGCCAGCAGACCGGACAGTTACACCGGGGAGCTGTTTTTT	CASRPDSYTGELFF
NA	TRBJ2-7	TRBV19	TRBD1	TGTGCCAGTAGTGGGGGGACAGGGACTTACGAGCAGTACTTC	CASSGGTGTYEQYF
NA	TRBJ2-6	TRBV19	TRBD1	TGTGCCAGTAGTATTGACAGGGGAAACGTCCTGACTTTC	CASSIDRGNVLTF
NA	TRBJ1-3	TRBV3-1/TRBV3-2	NA	TGTGCCAGCAGCCAAGGAGGGGGTCTAATCTCTGGAAACACCATATATTTT	CASSQGGGLISGNTIYF
NA	TRBJ2-1	TRBV2	NA	TGTGCCAGCAGTAGGACACTACCGGGGGACAATGAGCAGTTCTTC	CASSRTLPGDNEQFF
NA	TRBJ1-1	TRBV14	TRBD1	TGTGCCAGCAGCCCTAGACAGGGGGGTGTCGCTTTCTTT	CASSPRQGGVAFF
NA	TRBJ2-7	TRBV11-3	NA	TGTGCCAGCAGCCCCGCAGGGGCCCCTACCTACGAGCAGTACTTC	CASSPAGAPTYEQYF
few	TRBJ2-1	TRBV19	TRBD2	TGTGCCAGTAAAGCTAGCGGGAGGTATAGCGACAATGAGCAGTTCTTC	CASKASGRYSDNEQFF
NA	TRBJ2-4	TRBV9	NA	TGTGCCAGCAGCCCAGGTGGTGGCTTTGCCAAAAACATTCAGTACTTC	CASSPGGGFAKNIQYF
NA	TRBJ2-7	TRBV19	NA	TGTGCCAGTAGTATACTAGTCTCCTACGAGCAGTACTTC	CASSILVSYEQYF
NA	TRBJ2-5	TRBV6-2/TRBV6-3	TRBD2	TGTGCCAGCAGTTACGAGCAGCGGGAGGAGTGGGAGACCCAGTACTTC	CASSYEQREEWETQYF
NA	TRBJ2-5	TRBV7-8	NA	TGTGCCAGCAGCTTAGGGAGCGGCCAAGAGACCCAGTACTTC	CASSLGSGQETQYF
NA	TRBJ1-1	TRBV5-1	NA	TGCGCCAGCAGCTTCCAAGGGGACACTGAAGCTTTCTTT	CASSFQGDTEAFF
NA	TRBJ2-7	TRBV10-2	NA	TGCGCCAGCAGGGCAACAGAGCCTCCGTACGAGCAGTACTTC	CASRATEPPYEQYF
NA	TRBJ2-3	TRBV10-3	NA	TGTGCCATCAGTCCCCCTAGTGGCAGCACAGATACGCAGTATTTT	CAISPPSGSTDTQYF
NA	TRBJ2-3	TRBV24-1	TRBD2	TGTGCCACCAGTGATTTGCGGGCGGGAGGACAAGATACGCAGTATTTT	CATSDLRAGGQDTQYF
NA	TRBJ2-4	TRBV6-5	TRBD2	TGTGCCAGCAGTTCGGGGGGGGCAGCCAAAAACATTCAGTACTTC	CASSSGGAAKNIQYF
NA	TRBJ2-3	TRBV7-9	TRBD2	TGTGCCAGCAGCTTAATTTCTAGGATAAGCGGGAGTACAGATACGCAGTATTTT	CASSLISRISGSTDTQYF
once	TRBJ2-3	TRBV4-2	TRBD2	TGTGCCAGCAGCCAATCGGTGGGACTAGCGAGGGCAGATACGCAGTATTTT	CASSQSVGLARADTQYF
once	TRBJ2-7	TRBV7-2	NA	TGTGCCAGCAGCTTAACGGTCTTACGCTCCTACGAGCAGTACTTC	CASSLTVLRSYEQYF
NA	TRBJ2-7	TRBV6-5	NA	TGTGCCAGCAGTTACTCGAGTGCCTACGAGCAGTACTTC	CASSYSSAYEQYF
NA	TRBJ1-1	TRBV19	NA	TGTGCCAGTAGTATAGAACGGGGGGACACTGAAGCTTTCTTT	CASSIERGDTEAFF
NA	TRBJ1-1	TRBV11-2	TRBD1	TGTGCCAGCAGCTCCGGGACAGGGGGCCCGAACACTGAAGCTTTCTTT	CASSSGTGGPNTEAFF
NA	TRBJ2-7	TRBV18	NA	TGTGCCAGCTCGCAACCGGGGGTCGAGCAGTACTTC	CASSQPGVEQYF
NA	TRBJ2-1	TRBV6-2/TRBV6-3	TRBD2	TGTGCCAGCAGCTCCTTACTAGCGGCGGTCGGGAGTGAGCAGTTCTTC	CASSSLLAAVGSEQFF
few	TRBJ1-2	TRBV7-9	TRBD1	TGTGCCAGCAGCTTACTTACTAGACAGGGGTCGGGCTACACCTTC	CASSLLTRQGSGYTF
many	TRBJ1-5	TRBV2	NA	TGTGCCAGCAGGCTGCCAGGGCAGGGAGGTAACAATCAGCCCCAGCATTTT	CASRLPGQGGNNQPQHF
NA	TRBJ2-1	TRBV9	NA	TGTGCCAGCAGCGTAGATCCCGGGACCTACAATGAGCAGTTCTTC	CASSVDPGTYNEQFF
NA	TRBJ2-3	TRBV5-6	NA	TGTGCCAGCAGCTTGGGCACTTTCACAGATACGCAGTATTTT	CASSLGTFTDTQYF
NA	TRBJ2-6	TRBV10-3	NA	TGTGCCATCAGTGGAAGATACAGCTCTGGGGCCAACGTCCTGACTTTC	CAISGRYSSGANVLTF
NA	TRBJ2-2	TRBV15	TRBD2	TGTGCCACCAGCAGAAGGACTAGCGGGCAGAACACCGGGGAGCTGTTTTTT	CATSRRTSGQNTGELFF
NA	TRBJ2-3	TRBV5-1	NA	TGCGCCAGCAGCTTCCGGGACACAGATACGCAGTATTTT	CASSFRDTDTQYF
NA	TRBJ2-3	TRBV11-1	NA	TGTGCCAGCAGCCCGAGGGTCGGGGCAGATACGCAGTATTTT	CASSPRVGADTQYF
NA	TRBJ2-1	TRBV12-3/TRBV12-4	TRBD2	TGTGCCAGCAGTTTACCTAGCGGGGGTGAGCAGTTCTTC	CASSLPSGGEQFF
NA	TRBJ2-7	TRBV4-2	NA	TGTGCCAGCAGCCAAGATTCCCTCTACGAGCAGTACTTC	CASSQDSLYEQYF
NA	TRBJ2-5	TRBV15	NA	TGTGCCACCAGCAGGGGGGGGACCCAGTACTTC	CATSRGGTQYF
NA	TRBJ1-1	TRBV4-2	NA	TGTGCCAGCAGCCAAGAGGGCGCACAGGCGAACACTGAAGCTTTCTTT	CASSQEGAQANTEAFF
NA	TRBJ1-3	TRBV19	NA	TGTGCCAGTAGTATAGGGGAGCTCCCTGGAAACACCATATATTTT	CASSIGELPGNTIYF
NA	TRBJ2-7	TRBV20-1	NA	TGCAGTGCTAGTAGGACAGATTACGAGCAGTACTTC	CSASRTDYEQYF
NA	TRBJ2-5	TRBV18	TRBD1	TGTGCCAGCTCCAGGGGGCTGGAGTACCAAGAGACCCAGTACTTC	CASSRGLEYQETQYF
NA	TRBJ2-5	TRBV5-6	TRBD1	TGTGCCAGCAGCTTCTCCGGGACAGGGGGCATTTTTCGTAAAGAGACCCAGTACTTC	CASSFSGTGGIFRKETQYF
NA	TRBJ2-7	TRBV27	NA	TGTGCCAGCAGTTTTCTCAGGGGAGGGGGCTCCTACGAGCAGTACTTC	CASSFLRGGGSYEQYF